This entry lists 30 T cell receptor beta chains sequenced from one sample in a study of control samples from healthy donors and cancer patients. This table comes from immunoSEQ multiplex PCR, and its TCRdb copy is limited to in-frame clones, with some not included. Here the sample spans 130,000 or so clones, roughly 92% being singletons. Input material: blood. The receptors stem from a man aged 35 to 55 in good health.

The chain couples TRBV24-1 to TRBJ1-2, with 7 nucleotides matching TRBD1. J was trimmed by 7 bases and V by 4 bases; bases with no gene match: 5. The CDR3 runs 13 residues. Germline lookup yields CDR1 KGHDR and CDR2 SFDVKD. As DNA, the CDR3 is TGTGCCACCAGTGAACCCGACAGGGTTGGCTACACCTTC. Protein product: CATSEPDRVGYTF.

The rearrangement links TRBV24-1 to TRBJ1-2; a possible D gene is TRBD1 (5 bases). V gave up 4 bases and J gave up 0 bases, with 11 bases separating them. CDR3 length equals 15 residues. Germline V gene sequence: CDR1 KGHDR, CDR2 SFDVKD. CDR3 DNA sequence: TGTGCCACCAGTGACCCAGGGTTAGCTAACTATGGCTACACCTTC. Translated: CATSDPGLANYGYTF.

The rearrangement links TRBV15 to TRBJ1-5; no clear D gene. The CDR3 is 15 residues long. Germline values: CDR1 LNHNV, CDR2 YYDKDF (reference sequence). Trimming pared 5 bases from V and 7 bases from J, leaving 18 bases between. CDR3 coding DNA: TGTGCCACCAGCGGGAAGATGGTGGTGGGACAGCCCCAGCATTTT. Translating gives CATSGKMVVGQPQHF.

This chain connects TRBV27 to TRBJ1-2, with 7 bases aligning to TRBD1. The CDR3 is made up of 11 amino acids. Germline values: CDR1 MNHEY, CDR2 SMNVEV (reference sequence). V dropped 11 bases and J dropped 5; count of bases not matched to a gene: 5. The CDR3 is CASRDRYGYTF. The CDR3 DNA follows: TGTGCCTCCCGGGACAGATATGGCTACACCTTC.

The chain couples TRBV4-2 to TRBJ1-2; 8 positions agree with TRBD1. Germline loops: CDR1 LGHNA, CDR2 YNFKEQ. The V and J ends lost 0 bases and 4 bases, in that order; junction bases with no gene match: 4. The length of the CDR3 is 15 residues. The CDR3 here is CASSQDSGGVYGYTF. The CDR3 region has the DNA TGTGCCAGCAGCCAAGATTCAGGGGGCGTCTATGGCTACACCTTC.

The chain is built from TRBV27 and TRBJ2-7; perhaps TRBD1 as D (6 bases). V lost 5 bases to trimming and J lost 1 base, with 12 bases between them. The CDR3 sequence is 14 residues long. Germline assignment: CDR1 MNHEY and CDR2 SMNVEV (reference sequence). CDR3 amino acids: CASSPHGQSYEQYF. The CDR3 nucleotides read TGTGCCAGCAGTCCCCACGGACAGTCCTACGAGCAGTACTTC.

The chain couples TRBV5-6 to TRBJ1-5, with D perhaps matching TRBD1 (6 bases). This CDR3 spans 15 amino acids. Germline CDR1 is SGHDT and CDR2 is YYEEEE. V gave up 4 bases and J gave up 2 bases, with 13 bases separating them. The CDR3 region has the DNA TGTGCCAGCAGCACCGGGGGGGGCGGCAATCAGCCCCAGCATTTT. Its translation is CASSTGGGGNQPQHF.

The J gene is TRBJ1-1, the V gene TRBV4-1, with D possibly matching TRBD1 (5 bases). V lost 3 bases and J 4 bases, leaving 15 bases between the germline ends. CDR1 and CDR2 from the germline V gene are MGHRA and YSYEKL. The CDR3 sequence is 15 residues long. CDR3 protein: CASSQDLSTGTEAFF. As DNA, the CDR3 is TGCGCCAGCAGCCAGGACCTTAGTACAGGCACTGAAGCTTTCTTT.

This chain joins TRBV7-3 and TRBJ1-1; D gene unclear. The CDR3 runs to 12 residues. Trimming shortened V by 3 bases and J by 2 bases, and 4 bases separated the two germline ends. CDR1 is SGHTA and CDR2 is FQGTGA in the germline V gene. This chain's CDR3 is CASSFYNTEAFF. CDR3 DNA sequence: TGTGCCAGCAGCTTCTATAACACTGAAGCTTTCTTT. Combining the CDR3 with reference TRBV7-3 and TRBJ1-1 gives the whole variable domain GAGVSQTPSNKVTEKGKYVELRCDPISGHTALYWYRQSLGQGPEFLIYFQGTGAADDSGLPNDRFFAVRPEGSVSTLKIQRTERGDSAVYLCASSFYNTEAFFGQGTRLTVV.

The chain recombines TRBV14 with TRBJ2-5; no clear D. V lost 2 bases, J lost 0 bases, and 7 bases lay in between. The germline V gene has CDR1 SGHDN and CDR2 FVKESK. This CDR3 is built from 14 residues. The CDR3 reads CASSQLKYQETQYF. The CDR3 DNA reads as TGTGCCAGCAGCCAACTTAAATACCAAGAGACCCAGTACTTC.

The chain combines TRBV10-1 with TRBJ2-7; 7 positions agree with TRBD1. V dropped 0 bases and J dropped 5; count of bases not matched to a gene: 13. This CDR3 comprises 17 residues. Germline CDR1 WNHNN, CDR2 SYGVQD (reference sequence). CDR3 region: CASSESVGTGVKNEQYF. The DNA for the CDR3 is TGCGCCAGCAGTGAGTCGGTGGGAACAGGGGTAAAGAACGAGCAGTACTTC.

This rearrangement joins TRBV3-1 (or the pseudogene TRBV3-2) to TRBJ1-2; D gene unclear. Trimming removed 2 bases at V and 6 bases at J, with 4 bases between. The CDR3 is 11 residues long. Germline lookup yields CDR1 LGHDT and CDR2 YNNKEL (reference sequence). CDR3 protein: CASSQRHGYTF. CDR3 coding DNA: TGTGCCAGCAGCCAAAGGCATGGCTACACCTTC.

This chain joins TRBV7-8 and TRBJ1-3; D gene unclear. The germline CDR1 and CDR2 sequences are SGHVS and FQNEAQ. This CDR3 contains 18 residues. The V and J ends lost 2 bases and 0 bases respectively, with 17 bases between them. CDR3 amino acids: CASSLIRAGMVSGNTIYF. DNA of the CDR3: TGTGCCAGCAGCTTAATTCGGGCGGGAATGGTCTCTGGAAACACCATATATTTT.

This sequence joins TRBV18 and TRBJ2-1, with 11 bases identical to TRBD2. The CDR3 loop spans 17 amino acids. Germline V lookup: CDR1 KGHSH, CDR2 LQKENI. V was pared by 2 bases and J by 8 bases, with 11 bases of the junction left unmatched. CDR3 nucleotides: TGTGCCAGCTCACCAGCTAATAGCGGGAGGGCCGTCTATGAGCAGTTCTTC. Translating gives CASSPANSGRAVYEQFF.

V gene TRBV13 combines with J gene TRBJ2-7, with a possible D match to TRBD1 (6 bases). V lost 2 bases and J 2 bases, leaving 10 bases between the germline ends. Germline assignment: CDR1 PRHDT and CDR2 FYEKMQ (reference sequence). The CDR3 length is 14 residues. The CDR3, as DNA: TGTGCCAGCAGCTTACGGGACATGACCTACGAGCAGTACTTC. Translated: CASSLRDMTYEQYF.

The V call is TRBV5-1, the J call TRBJ1-2; D is undetermined. The CDR3 consists of 14 residues. The germline V gene encodes CDR1 SGHRS and CDR2 YFSETQ. Trimming took 0 bases from V and 0 from J, leaving 6 bases between them. The CDR3 here is CASSLDSPNYGYTF. The CDR3 DNA sequence: TGCGCCAGCAGCTTGGACAGCCCTAACTATGGCTACACCTTC. Filled out from reference TRBV5-1 and TRBJ1-2, the complete variable domain reads KAGVTQTPRYLIKTRGQQVTLSCSPISGHRSVSWYQQTPGQGLQFLFEYFSETQRNKGNFPGRFSGRQFSNSRSEMNVSTLELGDSALYLCASSLDSPNYGYTFGSGTRLTVV.

The rearrangement joins TRBV10-3 to TRBJ1-4, with 9 bases that match TRBD1. The V gene end was trimmed by 10 bases and the J gene end by 8 bases; junction bases not matched to a gene: 11. In germline, CDR1 is ENHRY, CDR2 SYGVKD. The CDR3 runs to 14 residues. The CDR3 protein is CATGTGPFTEKLFF. The CDR3 DNA reads TGTGCCACGGGGACAGGGCCTTTTACGGAAAAACTGTTTTTT.

The chain combines TRBV4-1 with TRBJ2-1, with a tentative D call TRBD2 (6 bases). The CDR3 has 12 amino acids. Trimming stripped 5 bases from V and 11 bases from J, with 13 bases between. The germline V gene has CDR1 MGHRA and CDR2 YSYEKL. CDR3 DNA: TGCGCCAGCAGCAACCGGACTACCCAGCAGTTCTTC. The encoded protein is CASSNRTTQQFF.

The rearrangement joins TRBV7-3 to TRBJ1-6; D possibly corresponds to TRBD1 (5 bases). The V gene lost 3 bases and the J gene lost 9 bases, with 12 bases spanning the gap. This CDR3 contains 14 residues. Germline V gene data show CDR1 as SGHTA and CDR2 as FQGTGA. In DNA form, the CDR3 reads TGTGCCAGCAGCTTGGCTGGGGGAGGTTCACCCCTCCACTTT. It specifies CASSLAGGGSPLHF.

As regards this clone: One end of the junction is discordant with germline, which a read error may explain. The rearrangement joins TRBV28 to TRBJ2-5, with 12 bases fitting TRBD2. There are 13 residues in the CDR3. CDR1 MDHEN and CDR2 SYDVKM come from the germline V gene. CDR3 DNA: TGTGCCAGCAGTTTATGGACTAGCGGGAGACTCCACTTC. Translating gives CASSLWTSGRLHF.

J is TRBJ1-1 and V is TRBV6-2 or TRBV6-3; D is possibly TRBD1 (5 bases). Trimming removed 5 bases at V and 1 base at J, with 26 bases between. The CDR3 is 19 residues long. Germline-derived CDR1 and CDR2 are MNHEY and SVGEGT. Written as DNA, the CDR3 is TGTGCCAGCAGTGCAACCACCAGGGTTTGGGCAACTTCGAACACTGAAGCTTTCTTT. Its translation: CASSATTRVWATSNTEAFF.

This clone was detected a few times. The chain links TRBV7-9 to TRBJ1-1; no firm D call. The V gene lost 1 base and the J gene lost 1 base, with 7 bases spanning the gap. Germline lookup yields CDR1 SEHNR and CDR2 FQNEAQ (reference sequence). The CDR3 is 14 amino acids. The CDR3 nucleotides read TGTGCCAGCAGCTTAGGGCAGAAGAACACTGAAGCTTTCTTT. Its translation: CASSLGQKNTEAFF.

V is TRBV9 and J is TRBJ2-2; D gene unclear. There are 16 residues in the CDR3. Looked up from germline, CDR1 is SGDLS and CDR2 is YYNGEE. V was shortened by 0 bases and J by 0 bases, with 9 bases between the two germline ends. The CDR3 DNA reads as TGTGCCAGCAGCGTAGTTGTCGGGCCGAACACCGGGGAGCTGTTTTTT. This gives the protein CASSVVVGPNTGELFF.

V is TRBV2 and J is TRBJ1-4; no firm D call. This CDR3 spans 14 amino acids. CDR1 is SNHLY, CDR2 FYNNEI, per germline. V lost 6 bases to trimming and J lost 1 base, with 9 bases between them. CDR3 bases: TGTGCCAGCAGCTCAACGGGAACTAATGAAAAACTGTTTTTT. Residues: CASSSTGTNEKLFF.

The chain couples TRBV6-5 to TRBJ2-7, with a weak D call TRBD2 (5 bases). The CDR3 sequence is 13 residues long. Trimming shortened V by 6 bases and J by 3 bases, and 12 bases separated the two germline ends. The germline gives CDR1 MNHEY, CDR2 SVGAGI. The CDR3 DNA sequence: TGTGCCAGCAGACCTCGACGGGACTACGAGCAGTACTTC. It is translated as CASRPRRDYEQYF.

The CDR3 DNA sequence: TGTGCCAGCGGAACCGAGGGGGCAAACTATGGCTACACCTTC. This sequence encodes CASGTEGANYGYTF. V gene TRBV18 combines with J gene TRBJ1-2, with TRBD1 matching 7 bases. Germline lookup yields CDR1 KGHSH and CDR2 LQKENI. The V segment lost 8 bases and the J segment 2 bases; nucleotides outside the gene matches: 8. CDR3 length equals 14 residues.

The chain joins TRBV4-1 to TRBJ1-1; TRBD1 is a possible D gene (5 bases). Germline V CDR1 and CDR2: MGHRA, YSYEKL. The CDR3 length is 15 residues. V was clipped by 4 bases and J by 2 bases, with 14 bases between them. Here the CDR3 reads CASSRSDRPNTEAFF. The CDR3, as DNA: TGCGCCAGCAGCCGCAGCGACAGACCAAACACTGAAGCTTTCTTT.

The gene calls are TRBV13 and TRBJ2-5; 11 bases agree with TRBD2. J gave up 3 bases and V 3 bases, and 12 bases lay outside the gene matches. CDR1 and CDR2 from the germline V gene are PRHDT and FYEKMQ (reference sequence). This CDR3 has 18 amino acids. This CDR3 reads CASSLSLYPLAGEETQYF. The CDR3 DNA follows: TGTGCCAGCAGCTTGAGTTTGTACCCACTAGCGGGGGAAGAGACCCAGTACTTC.

This chain joins TRBV29-1 and TRBJ2-7; no reliable D call. The germline CDR1 and CDR2 sequences are SQVTM and ANQGSEA. The CDR3 spans 11 residues. V dropped 4 bases and J dropped 6 bases, with 10 bases sitting between them. The CDR3 loop reads CSVVGSGEQYF. The CDR3 DNA sequence: TGCAGCGTTGTAGGGTCAGGCGAGCAGTACTTC.

The V call is TRBV5-1, the J call TRBJ1-3; D not certain. Germline CDR1 SGHRS, CDR2 YFSETQ. The germline V and J ends were trimmed by 1 base and 0 bases, with 5 bases remaining between them. The CDR3 runs to 14 residues. Here the CDR3 DNA reads TGCGCCAGCAGCTTGCATCTCTCTGGAAACACCATATATTTT. Translating gives CASSLHLSGNTIYF.